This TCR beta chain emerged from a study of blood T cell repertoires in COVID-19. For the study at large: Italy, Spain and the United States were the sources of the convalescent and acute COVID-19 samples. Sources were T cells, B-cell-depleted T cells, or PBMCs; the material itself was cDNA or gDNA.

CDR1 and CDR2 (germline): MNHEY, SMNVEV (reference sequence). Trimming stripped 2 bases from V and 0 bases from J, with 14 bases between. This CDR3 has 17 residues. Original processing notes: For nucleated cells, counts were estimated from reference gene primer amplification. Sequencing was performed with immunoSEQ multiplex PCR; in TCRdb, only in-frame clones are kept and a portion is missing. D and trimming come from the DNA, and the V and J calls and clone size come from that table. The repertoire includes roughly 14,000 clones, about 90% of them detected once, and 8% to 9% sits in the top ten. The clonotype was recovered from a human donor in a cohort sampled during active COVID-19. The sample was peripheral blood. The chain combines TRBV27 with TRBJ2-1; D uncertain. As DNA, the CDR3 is TGTGCCAGCAGTTTAATCCCGACTCTTTCCTCCTACAATGAGCAGTTCTTC. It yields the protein CASSLIPTLSSYNEQFF.